The 15 T cell receptor beta chains presented below share a single source sample, sequenced in a study of blood T cell repertoires in COVID-19. Generated by immunoSEQ multiplex PCR, the TCRdb table keeps only in-frame clones and is missing some. The data show about 130,000 clones, with around nine tenths seen just once and approximately 2.3% held by the top ten. The source material was PBMCs or T cells enriched from blood (not recorded which). The receptors originated from a woman aged 45-59 years who had recovered from COVID-19.

The chain joins TRBV29-1 to TRBJ1-2, with TRBD1 as a possible D gene (5 bases). The CDR3 covers 13 residues. Trimming left V 3 bases short and J 7 bases short, with 15 bases between. Germline CDR1 is SQVTM and CDR2 is ANQGSEA. DNA of the CDR3: TGCAGCGTTGACCCTCAGGGTTTGTCTGGCTACACCTTC. It specifies CSVDPQGLSGYTF.

The chain joins TRBV5-1 to TRBJ2-7, with TRBD2 as a possible D gene (5 bases). The CDR3 has 13 residues. The germline V and J ends were trimmed by 2 bases and 1 base, with 7 bases remaining between them. Germline V CDR1 and CDR2: SGHRS, YFSETQ. DNA of the CDR3: TGCGCCAGCAGCTTCCGGGAATCCTACGAGCAGTACTTC. Encoded protein: CASSFRESYEQYF.

This chain uses TRBV19 with TRBJ1-2; D possibly corresponds to TRBD1 (6 bases). The V end was cut by 7 bases, the J end by 4 bases, with 19 bases between. Germline assignment: CDR1 LNHDA and CDR2 SQIVND (reference sequence). The CDR3 is 15 residues long. Here the CDR3 reads CASTPRGGLAYGYTF. CDR3 coding DNA: TGTGCCAGTACCCCCCGGGGGGGGCTCGCCTATGGCTACACCTTC.

This sequence joins TRBV6-5 and TRBJ2-2; D is ambiguous. The ends were cut back, 0 bases at V and 1 base at J, with 9 bases in the middle. This CDR3 is built from 16 residues. Germline CDR1 MNHEY, CDR2 SVGAGI. The DNA for the CDR3 is TGTGCCAGCAGTTACTCGAGTCCGGGGAACACCGGGGAGCTGTTTTTT. Translation: CASSYSSPGNTGELFF.

The V call is TRBV28, the J call TRBJ1-2; 7 nucleotides align to TRBD1. CDR3 length equals 16 residues. CDR1 MDHEN and CDR2 SYDVKM come from the germline V gene. J gave up 8 bases and V 3 bases, and 15 bases lay outside the gene matches. CDR3 sequence: CASSFGQELEANGYTF. The CDR3 DNA is TGTGCCAGCAGTTTCGGACAGGAACTTGAGGCTAACGGCTACACCTTC.

This clone has a single count. V usage is TRBV6-5 and J usage is TRBJ2-2, with 7 bases fitting TRBD1. Germline CDR1 is MNHEY and CDR2 is SVGAGI. V lost 6 bases to trimming and J lost 8 bases; unmatched junction nucleotides: 3. CDR3 size: 12 residues. The CDR3 DNA sequence: TGTGCCAGCAGCAGACAGGGAGGGGAGCTGTTTTTT. Translating gives CASSRQGGELFF.

The chain recombines TRBV7-2 with TRBJ1-1; 10 nucleotides line up with TRBD1. Per germline, CDR1 SGHTA and CDR2 FQGNSA. The J segment lost 3 bases and the V segment lost 5 bases, leaving 3 bases of the junction unmatched. The CDR3 covers 14 residues. The CDR3 protein is CASSRQGADTEAFF. CDR3 DNA: TGTGCCAGCAGCAGACAGGGGGCGGACACTGAAGCTTTCTTT.

This clone was seen a single time. The V call is TRBV13, the J call TRBJ1-1; D is unresolved. The CDR3 consists of 13 residues. Germline assignment: CDR1 PRHDT and CDR2 FYEKMQ (reference sequence). V was cut by 2 bases and J by 4 bases, with 8 bases left in between. CDR3: CASSLPRSTEAFF. DNA for the CDR3: TGTGCCAGCAGCTTACCCCGGTCCACTGAAGCTTTCTTT.

CDR3 nucleotides: TGCGCCAGCGGCCCGGCGGGGGGAGCCTACAATGAGCAGTTCTTC. This translates into CASGPAGGAYNEQFF. The V gene is TRBV5-1, the J gene TRBJ2-1, with 8 bases that match TRBD2. CDR1 is SGHRS and CDR2 is YFSETQ in the germline V gene. The CDR3 runs to 15 residues. The junction had 8 bases not matched to a gene; V was cut back by 7 bases and J by 2 bases. Full variable domain (rest looked up from reference TRBV5-1 and TRBJ2-1): KAGVTQTPRYLIKTRGQQVTLSCSPISGHRSVSWYQQTPGQGLQFLFEYFSETQRNKGNFPGRFSGRQFSNSRSEMNVSTLELGDSALYLCASGPAGGAYNEQFFGPGTRLTVL.

The sample holds a few counts of this clone. This sequence joins TRBV29-1 and TRBJ1-5, with 7 bases lining up with TRBD1. Germline assignment: CDR1 SQVTM and CDR2 ANQGSEA. V lost 8 bases to trimming and J lost 6 bases; unmatched junction nucleotides: 16. The CDR3 contains 15 residues. CDR3 sequence reads: CSITTGKVGSQPQHF. In DNA, the CDR3 is TGCAGCATAACGACAGGGAAGGTTGGTAGTCAGCCCCAGCATTTT.

The sample holds one count of this clone. The chain combines TRBV24-1 with TRBJ1-5; D not certain. Looked up from germline, CDR1 is KGHDR and CDR2 is SFDVKD. CDR3 size: 13 residues. V was pared by 5 bases and J by 3 bases, with 7 bases between. CDR3 DNA: TGTGCCACCAGTGGGGAGATCAATCAGCCCCAGCATTTT. This encodes CATSGEINQPQHF.

This clone was picked up a small number of times. The chain recombines TRBV27 with TRBJ2-7; possibly TRBD1 for D (6 bases). The CDR3 has 12 amino acids. Germline V lookup: CDR1 MNHEY, CDR2 SMNVEV (reference sequence). V lost 2 bases, J lost 5 bases, and 7 bases lay in between. The CDR3 spells CASSLQGNEQYF. Here the CDR3 DNA reads TGTGCCAGCAGTTTACAGGGGAACGAGCAGTACTTC.

The rearrangement uses TRBV7-9 and TRBJ1-1; weak D call: TRBD1 (5 bases). CDR3 size: 15 residues. CDR1 and CDR2 from the germline V gene are SEHNR and FQNEAQ (reference sequence). Trimming left V 5 bases short and J 1 base short, with 14 bases between. DNA of the CDR3: TGTGCCAGCAGCCACGGAAGGCAGGGGAACACTGAAGCTTTCTTT. Translation gives CASSHGRQGNTEAFF. Variable domain in full (rest from reference TRBV7-9 and TRBJ1-1): DTGVSQNPRHKITKRGQNVTFRCDPISEHNRLYWYRQTLGQGPEFLTYFQNEAQLEKSRLLSDRFSAERPKGSFSTLEIQRTEQGDSAMYLCASSHGRQGNTEAFFGQGTRLTVV.

The rearrangement joins TRBV5-1 to TRBJ2-5, with TRBD2 matching 9 bases. The CDR3 extends over 15 amino acids. Germline assignment: CDR1 SGHRS and CDR2 YFSETQ. The ends lost 4 bases at V and 5 bases at J; junction bases unmatched: 9. CDR3 loop: CASSVGGGARETQYF. Written as DNA, the CDR3 is TGCGCCAGCAGCGTAGGCGGGGGGGCCCGGGAGACCCAGTACTTC. Combining the CDR3 with reference TRBV5-1 and TRBJ2-5 gives the whole variable domain KAGVTQTPRYLIKTRGQQVTLSCSPISGHRSVSWYQQTPGQGLQFLFEYFSETQRNKGNFPGRFSGRQFSNSRSEMNVSTLELGDSALYLCASSVGGGARETQYFGPGTRLLVL.

V gene TRBV5-4 combines with J gene TRBJ2-1; the D is unclear. This CDR3 comprises 15 residues. CDR1 and CDR2 (germline): SGHNT, YYREEE (reference sequence). The ends were cut back, 2 bases at V and 0 bases at J, with 9 bases in the middle. As DNA, the CDR3 is TGTGCCAGCAGCTTAGACTTGAGCTCCTACAATGAGCAGTTCTTC. The encoded protein is CASSLDLSSYNEQFF. The full variable domain, completed using reference TRBV5-4 and TRBJ2-1, is ETGVTQSPTHLIKTRGQQVTLRCSSQSGHNTVSWYQQALGQGPQFIFQYYREEENGRGNFPPRFSGLQFPNYSSELNVNALELDDSALYLCASSLDLSSYNEQFFGPGTRLTVL.